This T cell receptor (beta chain) was profiled in a study of blood T cell repertoires in COVID-19. V lost 4 bases and J lost 4; bases outside the gene matches: 4. Germline V gene data show CDR1 as LGHDT and CDR2 as YNNKEL (reference sequence). The CDR3 totals 16 residues. Clones were sequenced by immunoSEQ multiplex PCR, and TCRdb holds only the in-frame ones, with some missing. The sample includes tens of thousands of clones, around 81% of them seen just once. This TCR was sampled from a man in his sixties or seventies with acute or convalescent COVID-19. The sequenced sample consisted of peripheral blood. This chain connects TRBV3-1 (or the pseudogene TRBV3-2) to TRBJ2-2; TRBD1 matches at 12 bases. CDR3 bases: TGTGCCAGCAGCCTACCGGGACAGGGGGCCACCGGGGAGCTGTTTTTT. It is translated as CASSLPGQGATGELFF.